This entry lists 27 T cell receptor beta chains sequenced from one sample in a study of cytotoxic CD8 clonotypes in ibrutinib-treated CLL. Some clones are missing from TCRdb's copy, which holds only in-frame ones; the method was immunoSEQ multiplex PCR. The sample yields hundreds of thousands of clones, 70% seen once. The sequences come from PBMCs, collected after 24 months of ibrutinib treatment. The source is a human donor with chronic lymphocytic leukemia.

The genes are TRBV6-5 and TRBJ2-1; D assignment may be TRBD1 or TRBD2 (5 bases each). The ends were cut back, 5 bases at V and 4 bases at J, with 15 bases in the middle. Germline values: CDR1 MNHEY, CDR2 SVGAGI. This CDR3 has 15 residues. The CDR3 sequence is CASSGVWGTYNEQFF. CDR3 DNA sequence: TGTGCCAGCAGTGGCGTGTGGGGGACGTACAATGAGCAGTTCTTC.

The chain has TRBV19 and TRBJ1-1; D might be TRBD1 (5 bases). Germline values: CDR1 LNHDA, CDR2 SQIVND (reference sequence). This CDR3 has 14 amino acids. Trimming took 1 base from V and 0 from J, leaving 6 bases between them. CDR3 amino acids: CASSIGQMNTEAFF. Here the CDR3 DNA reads TGTGCCAGTAGTATAGGACAGATGAACACTGAAGCTTTCTTT.

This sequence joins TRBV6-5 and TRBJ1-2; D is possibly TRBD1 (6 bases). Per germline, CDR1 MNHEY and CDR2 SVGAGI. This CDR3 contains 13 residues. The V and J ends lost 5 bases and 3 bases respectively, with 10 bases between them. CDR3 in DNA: TGTGCCAGCAGTCGGACAGCAGACTATGGCTACACCTTC. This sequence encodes CASSRTADYGYTF.

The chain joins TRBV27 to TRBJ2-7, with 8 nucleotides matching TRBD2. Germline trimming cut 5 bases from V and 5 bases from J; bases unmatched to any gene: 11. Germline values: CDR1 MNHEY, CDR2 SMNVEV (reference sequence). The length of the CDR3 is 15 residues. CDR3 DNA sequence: TGTGCCAGCAGTCCCACCGCCGGACTAGCCCACGAGCAGTACTTC. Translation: CASSPTAGLAHEQYF.

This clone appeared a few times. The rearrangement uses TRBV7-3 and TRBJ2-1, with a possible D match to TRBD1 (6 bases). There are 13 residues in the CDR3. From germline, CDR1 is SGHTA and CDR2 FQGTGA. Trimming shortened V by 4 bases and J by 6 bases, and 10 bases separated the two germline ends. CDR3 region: CASSSGQSNEQFF. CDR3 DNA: TGTGCCAGCAGCTCAGGACAGAGCAATGAGCAGTTCTTC.

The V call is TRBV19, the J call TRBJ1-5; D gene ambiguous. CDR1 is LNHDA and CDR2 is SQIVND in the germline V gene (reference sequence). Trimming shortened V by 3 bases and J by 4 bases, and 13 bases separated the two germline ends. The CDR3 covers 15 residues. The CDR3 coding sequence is TGTGCCAGTAGTATTTTCGGTTTGTGGAATCAGCCCCAGCATTTT. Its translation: CASSIFGLWNQPQHF.

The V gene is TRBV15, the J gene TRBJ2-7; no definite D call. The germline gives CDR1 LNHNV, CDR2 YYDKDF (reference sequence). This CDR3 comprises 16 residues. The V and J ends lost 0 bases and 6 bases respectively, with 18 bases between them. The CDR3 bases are TGTGCCACCAGCAGAGATTTGGGAACTGGTACTCGCGAGCAGTACTTC. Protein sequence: CATSRDLGTGTREQYF.

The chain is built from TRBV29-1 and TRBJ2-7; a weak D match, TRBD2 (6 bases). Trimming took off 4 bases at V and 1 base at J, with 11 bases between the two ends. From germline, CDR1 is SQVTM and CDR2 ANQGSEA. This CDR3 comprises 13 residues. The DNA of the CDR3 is TGCAGCGTTGGTAGCGGATTATCCTACGAGCAGTACTTC. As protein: CSVGSGLSYEQYF.

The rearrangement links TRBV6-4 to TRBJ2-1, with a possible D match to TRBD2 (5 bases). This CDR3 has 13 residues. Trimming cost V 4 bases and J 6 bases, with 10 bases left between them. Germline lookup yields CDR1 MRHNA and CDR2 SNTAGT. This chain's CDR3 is CASSVLASNEQFF. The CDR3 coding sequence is TGTGCCAGCAGTGTTCTAGCTTCCAATGAGCAGTTCTTC.

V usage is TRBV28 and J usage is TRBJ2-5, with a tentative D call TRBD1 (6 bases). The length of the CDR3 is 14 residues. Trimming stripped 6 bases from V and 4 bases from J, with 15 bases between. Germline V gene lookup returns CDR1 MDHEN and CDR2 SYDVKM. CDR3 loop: CASRLFEGVETQYF. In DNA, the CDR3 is TGTGCCAGCAGGTTGTTCGAGGGGGTAGAGACCCAGTACTTC.

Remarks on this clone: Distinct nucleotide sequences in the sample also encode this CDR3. The CDR3 DNA reads as TGTGCCAGCAGTTTGCCAGGGCTTGAAGCTTTCTTT. This sequence encodes CASSLPGLEAFF. The chain joins TRBV27 to TRBJ1-1, with D perhaps matching TRBD1 (5 bases). V was shortened by 3 bases and J by 7 bases, with 9 bases between the two germline ends. CDR1 and CDR2 from the germline V gene are MNHEY and SMNVEV (reference sequence). The CDR3 runs to 12 residues.

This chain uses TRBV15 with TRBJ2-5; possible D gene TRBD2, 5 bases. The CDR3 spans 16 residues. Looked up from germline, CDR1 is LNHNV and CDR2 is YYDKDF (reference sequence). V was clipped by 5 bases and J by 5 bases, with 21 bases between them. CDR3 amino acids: CATSPDPGMGSETQYF. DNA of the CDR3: TGTGCCACCAGCCCTGACCCCGGGATGGGCTCGGAGACCCAGTACTTC. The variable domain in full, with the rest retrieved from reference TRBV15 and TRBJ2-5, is DAMVIQNPRYQVTQFGKPVTLSCSQTLNHNVMYWYQQKSSQAPKLLFHYYDKDFNNEADTPDNFQSRRPNTSFCFLDIRSPGLGDTAMYLCATSPDPGMGSETQYFGPGTRLLVL.

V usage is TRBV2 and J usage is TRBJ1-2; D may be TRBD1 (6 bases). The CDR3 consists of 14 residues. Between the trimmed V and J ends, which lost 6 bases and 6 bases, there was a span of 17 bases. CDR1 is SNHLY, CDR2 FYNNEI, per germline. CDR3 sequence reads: CASREFTGSDGYTF. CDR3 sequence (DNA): TGTGCCAGCAGAGAATTCACAGGGTCCGATGGCTACACCTTC. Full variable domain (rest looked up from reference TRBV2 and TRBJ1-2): EPEVTQTPSHQVTQMGQEVILRCVPISNHLYFYWYRQILGQKVEFLVSFYNNEISEKSEIFDDQFSVERPDGSNFTLKIRSTKLEDSAMYFCASREFTGSDGYTFGSGTRLTVV.

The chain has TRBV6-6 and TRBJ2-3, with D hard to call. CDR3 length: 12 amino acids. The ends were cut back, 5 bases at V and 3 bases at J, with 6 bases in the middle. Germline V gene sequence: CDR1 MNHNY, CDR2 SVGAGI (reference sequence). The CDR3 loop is CASSPMTDTQYF. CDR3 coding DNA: TGTGCCAGCAGTCCGATGACAGATACGCAGTATTTT.

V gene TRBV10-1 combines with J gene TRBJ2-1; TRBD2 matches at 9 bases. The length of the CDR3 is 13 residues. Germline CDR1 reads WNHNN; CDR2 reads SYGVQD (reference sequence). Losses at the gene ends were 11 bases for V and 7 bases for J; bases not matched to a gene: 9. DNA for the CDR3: TGCGCCGGGGCGGGAGGGGTAGGGAATGAGCAGTTCTTC. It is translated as CAGAGGVGNEQFF.

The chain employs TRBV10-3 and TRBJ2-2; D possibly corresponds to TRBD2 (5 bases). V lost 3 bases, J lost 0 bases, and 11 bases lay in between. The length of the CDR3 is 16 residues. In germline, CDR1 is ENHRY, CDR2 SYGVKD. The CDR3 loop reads CAISEVGAANTGELFF. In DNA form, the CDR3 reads TGTGCCATCAGTGAAGTGGGAGCGGCGAACACCGGGGAGCTGTTTTTT.

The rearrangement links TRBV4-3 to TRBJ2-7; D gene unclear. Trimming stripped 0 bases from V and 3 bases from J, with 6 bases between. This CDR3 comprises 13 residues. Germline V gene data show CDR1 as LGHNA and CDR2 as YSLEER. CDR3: CASSQDWGYEQYF. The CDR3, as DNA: TGCGCCAGCAGCCAAGACTGGGGCTACGAGCAGTACTTC.

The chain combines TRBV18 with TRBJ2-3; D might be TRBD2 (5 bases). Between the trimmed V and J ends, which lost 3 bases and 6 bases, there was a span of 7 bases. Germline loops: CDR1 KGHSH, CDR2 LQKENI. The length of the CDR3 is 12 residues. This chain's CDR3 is CASSPRGDTQYF. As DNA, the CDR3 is TGTGCCAGCTCACCCCGAGGGGATACGCAGTATTTT.

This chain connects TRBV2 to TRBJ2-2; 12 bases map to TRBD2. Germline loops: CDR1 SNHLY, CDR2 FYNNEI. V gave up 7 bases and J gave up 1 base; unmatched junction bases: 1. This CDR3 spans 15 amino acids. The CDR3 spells CASTSGRENTGELFF. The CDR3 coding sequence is TGTGCCAGCACTAGCGGGAGGGAGAACACCGGGGAGCTGTTTTTT. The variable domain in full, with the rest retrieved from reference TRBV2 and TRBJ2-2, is EPEVTQTPSHQVTQMGQEVILRCVPISNHLYFYWYRQILGQKVEFLVSFYNNEISEKSEIFDDQFSVERPDGSNFTLKIRSTKLEDSAMYFCASTSGRENTGELFFGEGSRLTVL.

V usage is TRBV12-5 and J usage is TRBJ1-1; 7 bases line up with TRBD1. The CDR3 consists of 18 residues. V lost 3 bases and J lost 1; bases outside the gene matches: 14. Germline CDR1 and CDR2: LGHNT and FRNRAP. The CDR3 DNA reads TGTGCTAGTGGTTTCCACCTACAGGGGTCGAAGGCGAACACTGAAGCTTTCTTT. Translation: CASGFHLQGSKANTEAFF.

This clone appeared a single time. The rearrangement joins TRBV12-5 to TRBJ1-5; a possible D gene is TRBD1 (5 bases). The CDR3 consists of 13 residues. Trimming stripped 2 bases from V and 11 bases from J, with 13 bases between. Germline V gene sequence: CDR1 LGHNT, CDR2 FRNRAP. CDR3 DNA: TGTGCTAGTGGTTTGCCCACAGCGGGGGCCCAGCATTTT. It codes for CASGLPTAGAQHF.

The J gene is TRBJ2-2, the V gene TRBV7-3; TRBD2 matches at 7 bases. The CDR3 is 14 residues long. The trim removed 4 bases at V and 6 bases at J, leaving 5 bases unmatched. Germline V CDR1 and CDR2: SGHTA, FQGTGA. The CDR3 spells CASSSGLSAGELFF. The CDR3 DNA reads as TGTGCCAGCAGCTCGGGACTAAGCGCCGGGGAGCTGTTTTTT.

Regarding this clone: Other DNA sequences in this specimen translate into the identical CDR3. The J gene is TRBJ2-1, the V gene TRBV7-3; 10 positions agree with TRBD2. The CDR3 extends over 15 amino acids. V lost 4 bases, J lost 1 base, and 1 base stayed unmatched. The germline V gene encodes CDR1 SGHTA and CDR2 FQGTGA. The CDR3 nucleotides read TGTGCCAGCAGCTCGACTAGCGGGTCCTACAATGAGCAGTTCTTC. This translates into CASSSTSGSYNEQFF. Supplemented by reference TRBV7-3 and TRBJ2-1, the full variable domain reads GAGVSQTPSNKVTEKGKYVELRCDPISGHTALYWYRQSLGQGPEFLIYFQGTGAADDSGLPNDRFFAVRPEGSVSTLKIQRTERGDSAVYLCASSSTSGSYNEQFFGPGTRLTVL.

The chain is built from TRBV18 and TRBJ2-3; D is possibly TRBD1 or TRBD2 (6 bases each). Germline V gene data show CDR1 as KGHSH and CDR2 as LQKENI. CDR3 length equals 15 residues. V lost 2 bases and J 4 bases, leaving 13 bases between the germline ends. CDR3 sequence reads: CASSPRGAGPDTQYF. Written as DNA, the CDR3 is TGTGCCAGCTCACCAAGGGGGGCCGGCCCAGATACGCAGTATTTT.

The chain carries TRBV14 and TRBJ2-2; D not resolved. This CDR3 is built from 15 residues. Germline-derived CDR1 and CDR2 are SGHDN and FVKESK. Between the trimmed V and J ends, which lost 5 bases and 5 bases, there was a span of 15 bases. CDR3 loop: CASSSDISGTGELFF. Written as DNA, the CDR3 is TGTGCCAGCAGCTCAGACATCTCCGGGACCGGGGAGCTGTTTTTT.

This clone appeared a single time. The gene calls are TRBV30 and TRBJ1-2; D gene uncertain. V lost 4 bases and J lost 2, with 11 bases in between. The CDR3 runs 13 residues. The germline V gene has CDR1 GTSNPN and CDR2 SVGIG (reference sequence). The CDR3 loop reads CAWKATQNYGYTF. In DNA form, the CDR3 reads TGTGCCTGGAAGGCGACTCAGAACTATGGCTACACCTTC.

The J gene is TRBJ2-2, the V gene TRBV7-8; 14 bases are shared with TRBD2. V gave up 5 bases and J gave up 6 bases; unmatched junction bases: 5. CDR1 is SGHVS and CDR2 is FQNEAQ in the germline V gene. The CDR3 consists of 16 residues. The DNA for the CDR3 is TGTGCCAGCAGCCCAGGACTAGCGGGAGGTTCCGGGGAGCTGTTTTTT. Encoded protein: CASSPGLAGGSGELFF.